The next 9 T cell receptor beta chains were all read from a single sample in a study of blood T cell repertoires in COVID-19. Clones were read by immunoSEQ multiplex PCR, and TCRdb kept only the in-frame ones, dropping some. In the table there are approximately 280,000 clones, roughly 89% of which are singletons. Sample: PBMCs or T cells enriched from blood (not recorded which). Receptors originate from a woman aged 60-70 years who had recovered from COVID-19.

V usage is TRBV6-1 and J usage is TRBJ1-2; TRBD1 aligns across 8 bases. Trimming cost V 4 bases and J 2 bases; bases outside gene matches: 9. The CDR3 covers 16 residues. CDR1 MNHNS and CDR2 SASEGT come from the germline V gene. The CDR3: CASSGAGGSTNYGYTF. Here the CDR3 DNA reads TGTGCCAGCAGTGGGGCAGGGGGCAGTACGAACTATGGCTACACCTTC.

The chain couples TRBV19 to TRBJ2-2, with TRBD1 matching 9 bases. There are 16 residues in the CDR3. Unmatched junction bases numbered 4, after V lost 3 bases and J lost 2 bases. Germline CDR1 LNHDA, CDR2 SQIVND (reference sequence). The CDR3 nucleotides read TGTGCCAGTAGTATTTGGGACAGGGCAAACACCGGGGAGCTGTTTTTT. Amino acids: CASSIWDRANTGELFF. The full variable domain, rest sourced from reference TRBV19 and TRBJ2-2, is DGGITQSPKYLFRKEGQNVTLSCEQNLNHDAMYWYRQDPGQGLRLIYYSQIVNDFQKGDIAEGYSVSREKKESFPLTVTSAQKNPTAFYLCASSIWDRANTGELFFGEGSRLTVL.

The chain is built from TRBV19 and TRBJ1-5; D remains unclear. V gave up 3 bases and J gave up 2 bases, with 5 bases separating them. The germline V gene has CDR1 LNHDA and CDR2 SQIVND (reference sequence). The CDR3 has 13 residues. The CDR3 is CASSIVRNQPQHF. CDR3 DNA sequence: TGTGCCAGTAGTATCGTCCGCAATCAGCCCCAGCATTTT.

V and J are TRBV28 and TRBJ2-5, with 12 positions matching TRBD1. Germline V lookup: CDR1 MDHEN, CDR2 SYDVKM. The CDR3 spans 15 residues. Trimming took 6 bases from V and 4 from J; bases not matched to a gene: 6. This CDR3 is CASSWDRGRGETQYF. In DNA form, the CDR3 reads TGTGCCAGCAGCTGGGACAGGGGGCGCGGAGAGACCCAGTACTTC.

The sample holds a few counts of this clone. J is TRBJ1-1 and V is TRBV28; D remains ambiguous. Germline V gene sequence: CDR1 MDHEN, CDR2 SYDVKM. This CDR3 comprises 13 residues. Trimming removed 4 bases at V and 8 bases at J, with 14 bases between. CDR3 DNA: TGTGCCAGCAGTTCGCCCCTACAGCCAGAAGCTTTCTTT. This sequence encodes CASSSPLQPEAFF.

This rearrangement joins TRBV5-6 to TRBJ2-3; 7 nucleotides match TRBD1. Germline lookup yields CDR1 SGHDT and CDR2 YYEEEE. The CDR3 spans 15 residues. V lost 3 bases to trimming and J lost 1 base; unmatched junction nucleotides: 5. The CDR3 sequence is CASSSGQAGTDTQYF. CDR3 nucleotide sequence: TGTGCCAGCAGCTCTGGACAGGCGGGCACAGATACGCAGTATTTT.

The chain employs TRBV6-6 and TRBJ1-5; 8 positions match TRBD1. Germline CDR1 MNHNY, CDR2 SVGAGI (reference sequence). Trimming took 8 bases from V and 2 from J; bases not matched to a gene: 8. The CDR3 spans 15 residues. The DNA for the CDR3 is TGTGCCAGCGCGAAGGACAGGGTTGGCAATCAGCCCCAGCATTTT. It specifies CASAKDRVGNQPQHF.

The rearrangement links TRBV19 to TRBJ2-7; 9 nucleotides align to TRBD1. Germline trimming cut 4 bases from V and 4 bases from J; bases unmatched to any gene: 2. The CDR3 is 13 residues long. Germline V lookup: CDR1 LNHDA, CDR2 SQIVND (reference sequence). CDR3 loop: CASSKDRGYEQYF. Written as DNA, the CDR3 is TGTGCCAGTAGTAAGGACAGGGGATACGAGCAGTACTTC.

In DNA form, the CDR3 reads TGTGCCAGCACCGCGGTAGATAATGAAAAACTGTTTTTT. Protein sequence: CASTAVDNEKLFF. The gene calls are TRBV11-2 and TRBJ1-4; D gene uncertain. V gave up 7 bases and J gave up 4 bases, with 10 bases separating them. The CDR3 contains 13 residues. CDR1 is SGHAT, CDR2 FQNNGV, per germline.